The TCR beta chain under discussion was sequenced for a study of shared clonotypes between healthy human individuals. As to this clone: Its antigen is still unknown.

The authors divided CD4+ cells into CD45RA+ naive and CD45RA-negative memory subsets. Trimming removed 5 bases from V and 1 base from J, with 14 bases in between. Germline CDR1 SEHNR, CDR2 FQNEAQ (reference sequence). CDR3 length: 16 residues. Points from the study as a whole: Across a handful of donors, naive CD4 shared around 5.1%, naive CD8 more than 3%, memory CD4 less than 2.5%, memory CD8 about 0.4%.

Repertoires were generated with immunoSEQ multiplex PCR, while TCRdb's copy carries only in-frame clones and drops some. The sample carries 2 million to 2.5 million clones, roughly 94% recorded once. Specimen: naive CD4+ T cells sorted from blood. Subset specified: CD45RA+ positively selected. The chain carries TRBV7-9 and TRBJ2-2; D is unresolved. This receptor was identified in a man aged 18 to 35 in good health. The chain's CDR3 is CASSPLRVMNTGELFF. The DNA for the CDR3 is TGTGCCAGCAGCCCCTTACGGGTCATGAACACCGGGGAGCTGTTTTTT.